The sample holds many counts of the clone carrying this T cell receptor beta chain. Its target is unknown. Samples came from axillary lymph nodes draining the breast cancer. This specimen belongs to a study of breast tumors, draining lymph nodes, adjacent tissues. TCRdb redid the calling of the multiplex PCR reads with MiXCR, one entry per CDR3 protein. In the table there are some 150,000 distinct CDR3 sequences, 20% to 25% of which are singletons. Broader study findings: That most tumor T cells come from lymph nodes remained unproven. Luminal-like breast cancer showed significantly higher tumor–nontumor repertoire similarity than basal-like. The data were judged consistent with most tumor T cells coming from lymph node and expanding in tumor. Tumor repertoires ranked between lymph nodes and nontumor tissue in diversity, with V and J gene preferences.

V dropped 3 bases and J dropped 0 bases, with 16 bases sitting between them. The CDR3 has 17 residues. Germline V gene sequence: CDR1 LNHNV, CDR2 YYDKDF (reference sequence). This receptor was identified in a female donor with breast cancer. Some clones in this sample may be carry-over from other donors' samples. Sequenced: axillary lymph node tissue. The rearrangement uses TRBV15 and TRBJ2-3; D perhaps matches TRBD2 (5 bases). The CDR3 region has the DNA TGTGCCACCAGCAGGCCCCCAGTAGCGATCAGCACAGATACGCAGTATTTT. It codes for CATSRPPVAISTDTQYF.